This entry is about one TCR beta chain. The antigen remains undetermined. The CDR3 is made up of 16 amino acids. The V gene lost 7 bases and the J gene lost 2 bases, with 19 bases spanning the gap. Germline values: CDR1 SGHTS, CDR2 YDEGEE. This record belongs to a study of a mutant IDH1 vaccine in newly diagnosed glioma. On the study more broadly: The first vaccination came 4-6 weeks after radiotherapy alone, or with temozolomide cycles. Patients previously underwent radiotherapy, temozolomide, or both, and most underwent both. Whole-study findings and limits: The vaccine induced immune responses, and these occurred in roughly 93% of patients.

Sequencing used immunoSEQ multiplex PCR; TCRdb keeps in-frame clones, though not all of them. This repertoire shows approximately 60,000 clones, about 87% found once; its top ten account for about 4.2%. Time point denoted: week 5, during vaccination. Each dose delivered 300 ug of mutant IDH1 20-mer peptide subcutaneously with imiquimod. The chain carries TRBV5-8 and TRBJ1-3; D remains unclear. Sequencing used PBMCs, obtained from a glioma patient whose treatment included an IDH1 peptide vaccine. The clonotype comes from a woman aged 40-49 years with glioma. The CDR3 region is CASSFPRRVTGNTIYF. The CDR3 DNA sequence: TGTGCCAGCTCTTTTCCGAGAAGGGTAACTGGAAACACCATATATTTT.